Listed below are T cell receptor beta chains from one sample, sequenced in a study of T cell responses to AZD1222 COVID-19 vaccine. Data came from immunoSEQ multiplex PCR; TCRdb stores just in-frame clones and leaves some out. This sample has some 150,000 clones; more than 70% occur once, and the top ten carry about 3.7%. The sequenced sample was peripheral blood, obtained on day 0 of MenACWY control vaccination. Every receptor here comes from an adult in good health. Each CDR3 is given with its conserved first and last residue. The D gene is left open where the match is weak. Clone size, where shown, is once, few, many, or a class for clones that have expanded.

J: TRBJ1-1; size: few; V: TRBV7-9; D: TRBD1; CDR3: CASRDTGGTEAFF; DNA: TGTGCCAGCAGGGATACAGGGGGCACTGAAGCTTTCTTT
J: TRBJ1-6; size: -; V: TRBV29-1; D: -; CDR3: CSAPGDINNSPLHF; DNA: TGCAGCGCCCCTGGGGACATTAATAATTCACCCCTCCACTTT
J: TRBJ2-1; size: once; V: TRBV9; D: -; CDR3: CASSVKQGNEQFF; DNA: TGTGCCAGCAGCGTAAAACAGGGCAATGAGCAGTTCTTC
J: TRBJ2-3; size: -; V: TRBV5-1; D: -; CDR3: CASHGADPAGADTQYF; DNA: TGCGCCAGCCATGGTGCCGACCCCGCGGGCGCAGATACGCAGTATTTT
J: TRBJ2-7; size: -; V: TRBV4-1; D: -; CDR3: CASSLQVQTYEQYF; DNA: TGCGCCAGCAGCCTCCAGGTGCAGACCTACGAGCAGTACTTC
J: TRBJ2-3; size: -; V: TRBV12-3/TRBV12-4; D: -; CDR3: CASSLARTDTQYF; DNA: TGTGCCAGCAGTTTAGCCCGCACAGATACGCAGTATTTT
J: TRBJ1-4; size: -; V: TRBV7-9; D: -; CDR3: CASSLAGSNEKLFF; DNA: TGTGCCAGCAGCTTAGCGGGTAGTAATGAAAAACTGTTTTTT
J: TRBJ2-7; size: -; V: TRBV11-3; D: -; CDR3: CASSLTGAYEQYF; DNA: TGTGCCAGCAGCTTGACCGGGGCCTACGAGCAGTACTTC
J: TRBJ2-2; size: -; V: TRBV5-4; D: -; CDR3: CASSPLYGGGLGTGELFF; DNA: TGTGCCAGCAGCCCACTATACGGGGGCGGTTTGGGCACCGGGGAGCTGTTTTTT
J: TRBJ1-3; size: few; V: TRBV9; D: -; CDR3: CASSSDQSSGNTIYF; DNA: TGTGCCAGCAGCTCCGATCAGAGCTCTGGAAACACCATATATTTT
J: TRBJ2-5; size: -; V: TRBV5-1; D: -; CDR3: CASSLLQETQYF; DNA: TGCGCCAGCAGCTTGCTCCAAGAGACCCAGTACTTC
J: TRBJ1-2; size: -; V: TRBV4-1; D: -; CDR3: CASSRGRVYGYTF; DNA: TGCGCCAGCAGCCGTGGACGGGTATATGGCTACACCTTC
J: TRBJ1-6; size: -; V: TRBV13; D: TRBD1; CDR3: CASSLGLGDRASYNSPLHF; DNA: TGTGCCAGCAGCTTAGGCCTGGGGGACAGGGCCTCCTATAATTCACCCCTCCACTTT
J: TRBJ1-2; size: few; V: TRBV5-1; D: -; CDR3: CASSLVTGKGYTF; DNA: TGCGCCAGCAGCTTGGTGACGGGGAAAGGCTACACCTTC
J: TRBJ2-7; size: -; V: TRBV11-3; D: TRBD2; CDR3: CASSPRGLAGVRYEQYF; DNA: TGTGCCAGCAGCCCACGAGGGCTAGCGGGAGTAAGGTACGAGCAGTACTTC
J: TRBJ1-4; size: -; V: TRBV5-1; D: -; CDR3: CASSLGGARTNEKLFF; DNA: TGCGCCAGCAGCTTGGGGGGGGCGCGGACTAATGAAAAACTGTTTTTT
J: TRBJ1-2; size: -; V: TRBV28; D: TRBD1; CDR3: CASSLTGQAYGYTF; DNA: TGTGCCAGCAGTTTAACGGGACAGGCTTATGGCTACACCTTC
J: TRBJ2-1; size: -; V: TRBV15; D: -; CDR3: CATSSASAHPRDEQFF; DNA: TGTGCCACCAGCAGCGCCTCCGCCCACCCTAGGGATGAGCAGTTCTTC
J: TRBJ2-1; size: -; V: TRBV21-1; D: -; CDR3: CASSKEVISPLGYNEQFF; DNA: TGTGCCAGCAGCAAAGAGGTGATCAGCCCCCTGGGCTACAATGAGCAGTTCTTC
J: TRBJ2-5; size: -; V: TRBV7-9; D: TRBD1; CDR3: CASSPRGLLETQYF; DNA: TGTGCCAGCAGCCCAAGGGGGCTCCTAGAGACCCAGTACTTC
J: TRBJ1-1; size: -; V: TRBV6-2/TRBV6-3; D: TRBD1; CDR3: CASSSDRGGAFF; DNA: TGTGCCAGCAGTTCGGACAGGGGGGGAGCTTTCTTT
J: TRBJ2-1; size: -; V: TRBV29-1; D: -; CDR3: CSVEESQAGEQFF; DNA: TGCAGCGTTGAAGAATCACAGGCAGGGGAGCAGTTCTTC
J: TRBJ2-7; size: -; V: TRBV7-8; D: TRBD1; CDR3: CASGRTGGYEQYF; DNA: TGTGCCAGCGGCCGGACAGGGGGCTACGAGCAGTACTTC